This entry describes one TCR beta chain. The V and J ends lost 2 bases and 2 bases respectively, with 5 bases between them. CDR1 is MNHNS, CDR2 SASEGT, per germline. The CDR3 has 13 amino acids. TCRdb called the PCR reads again in MiXCR, with one record for every CDR3 protein. This table has 2,500 to 3,500 distinct CDR3 sequences, around 48% appearing once. This sample is part of a study of immune characterization of retroperitoneal liposarcoma. The V and J genes are TRBV6-1 and TRBJ2-3, with unresolved D. The clonotype originates from a male donor with retroperitoneal liposarcoma. Sequencing was carried out using tumor tissue. The CDR3 reads CASSETHTDTQYF. The CDR3, as DNA: TGTGCCAGCAGTGAAACGCACACAGATACGCAGTATTTT.